This is a list of T cell receptor beta chains from one sample in a study of control samples from healthy donors and cancer patients. The data were produced by immunoSEQ multiplex PCR, yet TCRdb's version contains in-frame clones alone and is incomplete. The table shows approximately 58,000 clones, with roughly 87% occurring only once. The sequencing input was PBMCs. All receptors come from a man aged 60-69 years with head and neck cancer. Both conserved end residues are part of each CDR3. Fields, in order: V gene, J gene, clone size, D gene, CDR3 protein, CDR3 DNA. The D gene is left open where the match is weak. The size of a clone is reported for some rows only, either as once, few or many, or as a class for expanded clones.

TRBV28	TRBJ1-3	.	.	CASSFFGGSSSGNTIYF	TGTGCCAGCAGTTTTTTTGGGGGGTCTAGCTCTGGAAACACCATATATTTT
TRBV11-2	TRBJ2-1	.	TRBD2	CASSLRGSGRNNEQFF	TGTGCCAGCAGCCTTCGGGGGAGCGGGAGGAACAATGAGCAGTTCTTC
TRBV11-2	TRBJ1-1	.	.	CASSHPPVNTEAFF	TGTGCCAGCAGCCACCCCCCAGTGAACACTGAAGCTTTCTTT
TRBV19	TRBJ2-7	.	TRBD2	CASRGRSGSTNEQYF	TGTGCCAGTAGGGGGAGAAGCGGGAGTACCAACGAGCAGTACTTC
TRBV15	TRBJ2-6	.	.	CATRRYSGANVLTF	TGTGCCACCAGGAGATACTCTGGGGCCAACGTCCTGACTTTC
TRBV7-9	TRBJ1-1	.	.	CASSWRAGQNTEAFF	TGTGCCAGCAGCTGGAGGGCAGGCCAGAACACTGAAGCTTTCTTT
TRBV27	TRBJ1-1	.	.	CASSPRSVITEAFF	TGTGCCAGCAGCCCCCGGTCGGTGATCACTGAAGCTTTCTTT
TRBV7-6	TRBJ2-1	.	.	CASSRDSKHGQFF	TGTGCCAGCAGCCGGGACTCCAAGCATGGGCAGTTCTTC
TRBV3-1/TRBV3-2	TRBJ1-1	.	.	CASSQARGIMNTEAFF	TGTGCCAGCAGCCAGGCTCGGGGAATTATGAACACTGAAGCTTTCTTT
TRBV11-2	TRBJ1-1	.	.	CASSLQVNMNTEAFF	TGTGCCAGCAGCTTGCAAGTAAACATGAACACTGAAGCTTTCTTT
TRBV28	TRBJ1-1	.	TRBD1	CASRGQGRTEAFF	TGTGCCAGCAGGGGACAGGGGAGAACTGAAGCTTTCTTT
TRBV30	TRBJ1-5	once	.	CAWSLSGNQPQHF	TGTGCCTGGAGTCTTTCAGGAAATCAGCCCCAGCATTTT
TRBV6-5	TRBJ1-2	.	TRBD1	CASSYSDRASGYTF	TGTGCCAGCAGTTACTCGGACAGGGCCTCTGGCTACACCTTC
TRBV19	TRBJ1-2	.	.	CASSIGRGFEDGYTF	TGTGCCAGTAGTATAGGGCGGGGGTTTGAAGATGGCTACACCTTC
TRBV5-6	TRBJ1-4	.	.	CASSLARRGATNEKLFF	TGTGCCAGCAGCTTGGCCCGCAGGGGAGCAACTAATGAAAAACTGTTTTTT
TRBV11-2	TRBJ2-5	few	TRBD1	CASSPGQGETQYF	TGTGCCAGCAGCCCGGGACAGGGAGAGACCCAGTACTTC
TRBV7-3	TRBJ1-2	few	TRBD1	CASSWTGGAGYTF	TGTGCCAGCAGCTGGACAGGGGGCGCTGGCTACACCTTC
TRBV10-1	TRBJ2-1	.	TRBD2	CASSDPTSGGREQFF	TGCGCCAGCAGTGACCCGACTAGCGGGGGGCGAGAGCAGTTCTTC
TRBV27	TRBJ1-4	.	.	CASSGEVGEKLFF	TGTGCCAGCAGTGGCGAGGTTGGTGAAAAACTGTTTTTT
TRBV18	TRBJ2-1	once	TRBD2	CASSLGLAANNEQFF	TGTGCCAGCTCACTCGGACTAGCGGCAAACAATGAGCAGTTCTTC
TRBV5-1	TRBJ2-7	.	TRBD2	CASSTAVLAGISYEQYF	TGCGCCAGCAGCACCGCTGTCCTAGCGGGAATCTCCTACGAGCAGTACTTC
TRBV6-2/TRBV6-3	TRBJ1-1	.	.	CASSYNRAGEAFF	TGTGCCAGCAGTTACAATCGGGCAGGGGAAGCTTTCTTT
TRBV13	TRBJ2-1	.	.	CASSSREGGNLYNEQFF	TGTGCCAGCAGCTCGAGGGAGGGGGGGAACCTCTACAATGAGCAGTTCTTC
TRBV28	TRBJ2-2	few	TRBD1	CASRPTGGANTGELFF	TGTGCCAGCAGGCCGACAGGGGGCGCGAACACCGGGGAGCTGTTTTTT
TRBV28	TRBJ2-7	.	TRBD2	CASSSGTSGNYEQYF	TGTGCCAGCAGCAGCGGGACTAGCGGAAATTACGAGCAGTACTTC
TRBV9	TRBJ2-5	.	TRBD2	CASSLSAGGPEETQYF	TGTGCCAGCAGCCTCTCAGCGGGGGGCCCCGAAGAGACCCAGTACTTC
TRBV4-1	TRBJ1-2	.	TRBD1	CASSQVGTGTIYGYTF	TGCGCCAGCAGCCAAGTAGGGACAGGGACAATCTATGGCTACACCTTC
TRBV7-8	TRBJ2-2	.	.	CASIRLQVNTGELFF	TGTGCCAGCATCCGTCTGCAGGTTAACACCGGGGAGCTGTTTTTT
TRBV11-2	TRBJ1-1	.	TRBD1	CASSLDQGASMNTEAFF	TGTGCCAGCAGCTTAGATCAGGGGGCGTCCATGAACACTGAAGCTTTCTTT
TRBV28	TRBJ2-5	few	.	CASSSLETQYF	TGTGCCAGCAGTTCGCTTGAGACCCAGTACTTC
TRBV7-9	TRBJ2-1	.	TRBD1	CASSFTRQGLNNEQFF	TGTGCCAGCAGCTTTACTAGACAGGGGTTAAATAATGAGCAGTTCTTC
TRBV28	TRBJ1-4	.	.	CASTLRQGEKLFF	TGTGCCAGCACCTTGCGGCAGGGTGAAAAACTGTTTTTT
TRBV5-1	TRBJ2-3	.	.	CASSPQGPSTDTQYF	TGCGCCAGCAGCCCTCAGGGGCCTAGCACAGATACGCAGTATTTT
TRBV7-7	TRBJ2-5	.	.	CASSLTQGGETQYF	TGTGCCAGCAGCTTAACGCAGGGGGGAGAGACCCAGTACTTC
TRBV30	TRBJ2-7	.	TRBD1	CAWSSPGTGGSYEQYF	TGTGCCTGGAGTAGCCCGGGGACAGGGGGGTCCTACGAGCAGTACTTC
TRBV5-1	TRBJ1-3	.	TRBD1	CASSFDRGQSGNTIYF	TGCGCCAGCAGCTTTGACAGGGGGCAATCTGGAAACACCATATATTTT
TRBV2	TRBJ2-7	.	.	CASSERGGSAYEQYF	TGTGCCAGCAGTGAACGTGGCGGGTCAGCTTACGAGCAGTACTTC
TRBV10-3	TRBJ2-7	.	TRBD1	CAISEEGTGGSYEQYF	TGTGCCATCAGTGAGGAAGGGACAGGGGGCTCCTACGAGCAGTACTTC
TRBV5-6	TRBJ2-3	once	TRBD2	CASSLRAGTGGADTQYF	TGTGCCAGCAGCTTGAGGGCCGGAACGGGAGGGGCAGATACGCAGTATTTT
TRBV5-1	TRBJ2-7	.	TRBD2	CASRTGASGRADEQYF	TGCGCCAGCAGGACCGGAGCCAGCGGGAGGGCGGACGAGCAGTACTTC
TRBV30	TRBJ1-2	.	.	CAWNSGVYGYTF	TGTGCCTGGAATTCGGGGGTATATGGCTACACCTTC